This note documents a single T cell receptor beta chain sequence. Antigen specificity is unknown. These data originate in a study of breast tumors, draining lymph nodes, adjacent tissues. TCRdb processed the multiplex PCR reads anew with MiXCR; each CDR3 protein has one entry. Of 13,000 or so distinct CDR3 sequences listed, roughly 62% are singletons. The ends were cut back, 4 bases at V and 8 bases at J, with 19 bases in the middle. In germline, CDR1 is KGHDR, CDR2 SFDVKD. This CDR3 region has 15 residues. Study-wide results and caveats: That most tumor T cells come from lymph nodes remained unproven. Tumor repertoires ranked between lymph nodes and nontumor tissue in diversity, with V and J gene preferences.

Specimen: tumor-adjacent breast tissue. This rearrangement joins TRBV24-1 to TRBJ1-2; D ambiguous. This clonotype was obtained from a female donor with breast cancer. Some clones in this sample may be carry-over from other donors' samples. The CDR3 spells CATSDPSLGGEGYTF. The CDR3 region has the DNA TGTGCCACCAGTGACCCCTCCCTAGGTGGAGAGGGCTACACCTTC.